This T cell receptor (beta chain) was observed in a study of blood T cell repertoires in COVID-19. Overall study: COVID-19 samples collected from the United States, Italy and Spain covered acute and convalescent phases.

Profiled with immunoSEQ multiplex PCR; TCRdb holds only in-frame clones, not every one. The repertoire has around 230,000 clones, around 85% of them found once; the top ten carry 9.6%. With V trimmed by 5 bases and J by 7 bases, 6 bases remained unmatched. CDR3 length: 15 amino acids. Germline CDR1 reads LNHDA; CDR2 reads SQIVND (reference sequence). This receptor was identified in a woman of 80 years or more with acute or convalescent COVID-19. Material for sequencing was peripheral blood. The V and J genes are TRBV19 and TRBJ1-6, with 9 bases identical to TRBD1. CDR3 sequence: CASSPRTGENSPLHF. CDR3 coding DNA: TGTGCCAGTAGTCCCCGGACAGGGGAGAATTCACCCCTCCACTTT.